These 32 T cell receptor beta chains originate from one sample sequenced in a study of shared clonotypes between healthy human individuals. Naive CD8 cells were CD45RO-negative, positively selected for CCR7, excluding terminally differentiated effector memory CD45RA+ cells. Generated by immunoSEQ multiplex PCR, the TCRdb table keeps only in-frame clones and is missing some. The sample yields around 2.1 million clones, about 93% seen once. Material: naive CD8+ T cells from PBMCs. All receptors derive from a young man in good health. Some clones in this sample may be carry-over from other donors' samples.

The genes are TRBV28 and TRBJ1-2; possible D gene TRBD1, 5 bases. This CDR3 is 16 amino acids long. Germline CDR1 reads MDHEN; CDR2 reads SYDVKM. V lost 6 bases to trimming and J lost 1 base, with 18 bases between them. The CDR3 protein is CASSPGGDFDNYGYTF. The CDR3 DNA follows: TGTGCCAGCAGCCCTGGAGGGGACTTCGATAACTATGGCTACACCTTC.

The CDR3 DNA follows: TGTGCCAGCAGTTCGCTTAGCGGGAGGAGCTCCTACAATGAGCAGTTCTTC. Protein sequence: CASSSLSGRSSYNEQFF. The chain employs TRBV7-9 and TRBJ2-1; TRBD2 matches at 10 bases. The CDR3 runs 17 residues. The ends lost 6 bases at V and 0 bases at J; junction bases unmatched: 8. CDR1 and CDR2 (germline): SEHNR, FQNEAQ (reference sequence).

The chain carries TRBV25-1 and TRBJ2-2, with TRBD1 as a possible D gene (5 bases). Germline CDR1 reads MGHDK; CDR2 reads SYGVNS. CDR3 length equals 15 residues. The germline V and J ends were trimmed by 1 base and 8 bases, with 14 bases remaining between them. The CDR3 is CASSEFLGVQGELFF. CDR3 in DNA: TGTGCCAGCAGTGAATTTTTAGGGGTTCAAGGGGAGCTGTTTTTT.

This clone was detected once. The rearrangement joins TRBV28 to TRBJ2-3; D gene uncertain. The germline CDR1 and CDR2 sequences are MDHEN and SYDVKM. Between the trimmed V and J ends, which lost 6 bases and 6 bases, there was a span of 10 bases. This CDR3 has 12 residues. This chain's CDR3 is CASRPPRDTQYF. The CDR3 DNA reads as TGTGCCAGCAGGCCCCCCCGGGATACGCAGTATTTT.

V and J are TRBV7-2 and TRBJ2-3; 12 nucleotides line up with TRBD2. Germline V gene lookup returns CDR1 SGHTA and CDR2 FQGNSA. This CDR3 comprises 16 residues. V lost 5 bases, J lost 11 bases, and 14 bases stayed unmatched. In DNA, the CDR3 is TGTGCCAGCAGCGGGTTGAGCCTAGCGGGAGGGCCGGGGCAGTATTTT. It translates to CASSGLSLAGGPGQYF.

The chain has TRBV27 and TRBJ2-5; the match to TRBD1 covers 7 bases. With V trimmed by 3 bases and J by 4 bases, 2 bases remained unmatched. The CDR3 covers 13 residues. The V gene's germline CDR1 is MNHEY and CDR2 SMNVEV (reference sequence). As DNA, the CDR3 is TGTGCCAGCAGTTTTACAGGGGTAGAGACCCAGTACTTC. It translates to CASSFTGVETQYF.

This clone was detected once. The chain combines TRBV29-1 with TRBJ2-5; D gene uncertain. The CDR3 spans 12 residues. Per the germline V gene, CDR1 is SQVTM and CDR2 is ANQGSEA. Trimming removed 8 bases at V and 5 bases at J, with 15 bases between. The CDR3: CSQIGMLETQYF. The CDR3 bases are TGCAGCCAGATTGGCATGTTGGAGACCCAGTACTTC.

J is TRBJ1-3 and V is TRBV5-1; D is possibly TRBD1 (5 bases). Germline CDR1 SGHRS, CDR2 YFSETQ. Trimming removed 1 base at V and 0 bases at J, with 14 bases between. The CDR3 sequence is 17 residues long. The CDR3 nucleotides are TGCGCCAGCAGCTTGATTACCCAGGGAGCCTCTGGAAACACCATATATTTT. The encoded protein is CASSLITQGASGNTIYF.

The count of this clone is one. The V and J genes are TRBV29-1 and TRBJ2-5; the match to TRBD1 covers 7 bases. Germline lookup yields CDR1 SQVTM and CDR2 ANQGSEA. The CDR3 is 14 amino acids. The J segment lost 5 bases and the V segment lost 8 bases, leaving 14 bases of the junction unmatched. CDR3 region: CSLDRVLIAETQYF. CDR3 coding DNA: TGCAGCTTAGACAGGGTCCTAATTGCGGAGACCCAGTACTTC.

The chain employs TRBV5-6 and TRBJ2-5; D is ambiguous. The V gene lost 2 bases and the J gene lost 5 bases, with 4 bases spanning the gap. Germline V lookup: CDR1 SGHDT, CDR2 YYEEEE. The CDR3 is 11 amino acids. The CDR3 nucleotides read TGTGCCAGCAGCTTAACGGAGACCCAGTACTTC. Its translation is CASSLTETQYF.

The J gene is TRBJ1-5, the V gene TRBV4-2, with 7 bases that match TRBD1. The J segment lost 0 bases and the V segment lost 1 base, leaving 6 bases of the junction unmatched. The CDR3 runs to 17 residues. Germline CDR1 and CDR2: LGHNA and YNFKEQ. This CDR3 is CASSQATGRYSNQPQHF. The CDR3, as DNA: TGTGCCAGCAGCCAAGCGACAGGGAGATATAGCAATCAGCCCCAGCATTTT.

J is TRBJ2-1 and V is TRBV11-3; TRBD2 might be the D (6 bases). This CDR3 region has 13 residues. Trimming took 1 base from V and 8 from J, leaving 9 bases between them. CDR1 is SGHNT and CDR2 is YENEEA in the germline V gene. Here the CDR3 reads CASSLAGVDEQFF. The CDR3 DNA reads TGTGCCAGCAGCTTAGCGGGAGTCGATGAGCAGTTCTTC.

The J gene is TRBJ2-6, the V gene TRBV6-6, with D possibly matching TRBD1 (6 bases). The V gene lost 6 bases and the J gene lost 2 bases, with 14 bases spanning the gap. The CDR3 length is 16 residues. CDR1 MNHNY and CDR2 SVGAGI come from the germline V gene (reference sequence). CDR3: CASRPDRSPGANVLTF. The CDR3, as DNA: TGTGCCAGCAGACCCGACAGGTCCCCTGGGGCCAACGTCCTGACTTTC.

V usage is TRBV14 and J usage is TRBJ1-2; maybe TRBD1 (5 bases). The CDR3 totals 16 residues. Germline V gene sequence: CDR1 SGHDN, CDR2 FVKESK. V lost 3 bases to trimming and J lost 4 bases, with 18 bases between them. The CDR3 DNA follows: TGTGCCAGCAGCCAGGAGGACACCCAAAAGAGCTATGGCTACACCTTC. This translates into CASSQEDTQKSYGYTF. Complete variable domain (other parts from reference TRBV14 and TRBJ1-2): EAGVTQFPSHSVIEKGQTVTLRCDPISGHDNLYWYRRVMGKEIKFLLHFVKESKQDESGMPNNRFLAERTGGTYSTLKVQPAELEDSGVYFCASSQEDTQKSYGYTFGSGTRLTVV.

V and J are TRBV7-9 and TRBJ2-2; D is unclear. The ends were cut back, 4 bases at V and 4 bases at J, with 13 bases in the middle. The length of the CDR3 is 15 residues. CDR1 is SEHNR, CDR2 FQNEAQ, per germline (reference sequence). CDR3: CASSSVGSSTGELFF. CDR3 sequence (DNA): TGTGCCAGCAGCTCCGTGGGGTCGAGCACCGGGGAGCTGTTTTTT.

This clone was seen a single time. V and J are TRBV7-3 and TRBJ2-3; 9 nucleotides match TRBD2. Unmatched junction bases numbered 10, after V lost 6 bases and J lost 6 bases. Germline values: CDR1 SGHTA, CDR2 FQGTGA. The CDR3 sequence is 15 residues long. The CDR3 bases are TGTGCCAGCAGTCTCATAGCGGGAGCGCGGGATACGCAGTATTTT. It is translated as CASSLIAGARDTQYF.

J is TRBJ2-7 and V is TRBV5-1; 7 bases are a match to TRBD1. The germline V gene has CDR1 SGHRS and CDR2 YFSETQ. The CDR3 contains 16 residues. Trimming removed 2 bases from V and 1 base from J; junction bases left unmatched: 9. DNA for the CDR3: TGCGCCAGCAGCTTAGCAGACCCGGGACAGTCCTACGAGCAGTACTTC. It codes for CASSLADPGQSYEQYF.

The CDR3 sequence: CASSLVMWTSGRVGRIDTQYF. The CDR3 nucleotides read TGTGCCAGCAGCTTAGTTATGTGGACTAGCGGGAGGGTGGGGAGGATAGATACGCAGTATTTT. The chain uses TRBV7-8 and TRBJ2-3; 15 bases map to TRBD2. Trimming cost V 1 base and J 5 bases; bases outside gene matches: 16. CDR3 length equals 21 residues. From germline, CDR1 is SGHVS and CDR2 FQNEAQ.

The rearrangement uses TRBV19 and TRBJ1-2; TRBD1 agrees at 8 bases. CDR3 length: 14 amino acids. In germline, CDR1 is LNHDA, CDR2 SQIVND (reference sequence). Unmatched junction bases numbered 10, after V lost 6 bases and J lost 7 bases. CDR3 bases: TGTGCCAGTAGCCCCGGGACAGGTCCTAGTGGCTACACCTTC. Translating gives CASSPGTGPSGYTF.

The CDR3 bases are TGTGCCAGCAGCACAGACAGGGACTTTGGGGAGCTGTTTTTT. Residues: CASSTDRDFGELFF. The chain has TRBV7-9 and TRBJ2-2; D perhaps matches TRBD1 (7 bases). The CDR3 contains 14 residues. Germline CDR1 reads SEHNR; CDR2 reads FQNEAQ (reference sequence). V was cut by 5 bases and J by 8 bases, with 15 bases left in between.

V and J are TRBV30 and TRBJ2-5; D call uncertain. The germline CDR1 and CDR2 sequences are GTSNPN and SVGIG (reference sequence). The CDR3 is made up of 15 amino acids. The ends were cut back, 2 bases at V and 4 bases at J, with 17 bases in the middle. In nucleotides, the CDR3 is TGTGCCTGGAGTATAGTTACCACACCCTCAGAGACCCAGTACTTC. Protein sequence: CAWSIVTTPSETQYF.

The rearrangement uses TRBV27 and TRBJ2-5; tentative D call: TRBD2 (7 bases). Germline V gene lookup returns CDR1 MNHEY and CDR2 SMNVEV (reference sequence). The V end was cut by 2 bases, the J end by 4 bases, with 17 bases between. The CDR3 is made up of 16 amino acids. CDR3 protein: CASSLGTQGGGETQYF. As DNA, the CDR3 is TGTGCCAGCAGTTTAGGGACACAGGGAGGGGGAGAGACCCAGTACTTC.

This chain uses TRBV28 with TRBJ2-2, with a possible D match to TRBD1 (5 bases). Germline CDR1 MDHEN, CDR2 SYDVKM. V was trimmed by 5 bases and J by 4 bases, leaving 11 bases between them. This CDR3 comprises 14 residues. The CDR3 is CASSTQGSTGELFF. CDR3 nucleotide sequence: TGTGCCAGCAGTACCCAGGGTTCCACCGGGGAGCTGTTTTTT.

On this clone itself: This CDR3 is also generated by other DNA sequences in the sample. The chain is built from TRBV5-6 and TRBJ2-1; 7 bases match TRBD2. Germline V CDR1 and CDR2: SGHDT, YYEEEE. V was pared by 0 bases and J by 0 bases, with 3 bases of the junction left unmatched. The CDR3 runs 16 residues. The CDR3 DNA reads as TGTGCCAGCAGCTTGGCCGGGGGGAGCTCCTACAATGAGCAGTTCTTC. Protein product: CASSLAGGSSYNEQFF.

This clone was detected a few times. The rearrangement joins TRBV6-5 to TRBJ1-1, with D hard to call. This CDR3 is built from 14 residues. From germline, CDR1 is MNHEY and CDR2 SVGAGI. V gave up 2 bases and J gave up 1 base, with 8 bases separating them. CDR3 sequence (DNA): TGTGCCAGCAGTTACGCACCACGGAACACTGAAGCTTTCTTT. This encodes CASSYAPRNTEAFF.

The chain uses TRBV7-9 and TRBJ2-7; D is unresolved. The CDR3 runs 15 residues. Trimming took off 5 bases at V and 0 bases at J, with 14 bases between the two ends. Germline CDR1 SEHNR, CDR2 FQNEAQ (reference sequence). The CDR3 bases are TGTGCCAGCAGCCCAGGACGAGACCTCTCCTACGAGCAGTACTTC. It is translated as CASSPGRDLSYEQYF.

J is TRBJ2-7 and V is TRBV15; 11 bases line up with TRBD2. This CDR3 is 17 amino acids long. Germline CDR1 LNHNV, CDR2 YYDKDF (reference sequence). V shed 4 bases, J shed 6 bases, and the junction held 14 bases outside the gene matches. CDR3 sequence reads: CATSTLQLAGVNAEQYF. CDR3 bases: TGTGCCACCAGCACACTTCAACTAGCGGGAGTAAACGCCGAGCAGTACTTC.

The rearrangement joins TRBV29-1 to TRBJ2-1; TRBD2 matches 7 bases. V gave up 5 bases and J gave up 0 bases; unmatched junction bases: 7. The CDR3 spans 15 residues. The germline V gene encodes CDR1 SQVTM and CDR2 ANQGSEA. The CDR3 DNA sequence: TGCAGCGTTACTCCTAGCGGTGGCTCCTACAATGAGCAGTTCTTC. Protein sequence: CSVTPSGGSYNEQFF.

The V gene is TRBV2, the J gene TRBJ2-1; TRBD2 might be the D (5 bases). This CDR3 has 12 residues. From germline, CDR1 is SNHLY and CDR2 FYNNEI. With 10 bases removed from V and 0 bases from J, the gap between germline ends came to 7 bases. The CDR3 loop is CATRDSYNEQFF. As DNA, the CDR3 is TGTGCCACACGGGACTCCTACAATGAGCAGTTCTTC.

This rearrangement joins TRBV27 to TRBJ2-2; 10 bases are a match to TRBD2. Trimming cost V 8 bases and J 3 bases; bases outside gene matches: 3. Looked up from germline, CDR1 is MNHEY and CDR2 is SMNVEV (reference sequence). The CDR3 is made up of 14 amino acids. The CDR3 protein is CASGAGGYTGELFF. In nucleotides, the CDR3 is TGTGCCAGCGGAGCGGGAGGGTACACCGGGGAGCTGTTTTTT.

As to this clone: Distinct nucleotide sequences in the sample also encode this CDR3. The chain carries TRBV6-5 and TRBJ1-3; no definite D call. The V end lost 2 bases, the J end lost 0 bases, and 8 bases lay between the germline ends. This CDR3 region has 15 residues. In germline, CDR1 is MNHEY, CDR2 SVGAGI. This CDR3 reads CASSYGSSSGNTIYF. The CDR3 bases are TGTGCCAGCAGTTACGGGTCCAGCTCTGGAAACACCATATATTTT.

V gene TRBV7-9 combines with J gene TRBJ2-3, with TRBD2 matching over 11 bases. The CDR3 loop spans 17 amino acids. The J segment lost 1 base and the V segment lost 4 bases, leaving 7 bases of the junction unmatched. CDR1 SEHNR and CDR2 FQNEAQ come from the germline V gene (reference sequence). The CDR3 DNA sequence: TGTGCCAGCAGCTCCTCACTAGCGGGAGAGGGCACAGATACGCAGTATTTT. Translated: CASSSSLAGEGTDTQYF. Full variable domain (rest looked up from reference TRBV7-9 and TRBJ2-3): DTGVSQNPRHKITKRGQNVTFRCDPISEHNRLYWYRQTLGQGPEFLTYFQNEAQLEKSRLLSDRFSAERPKGSFSTLEIQRTEQGDSAMYLCASSSSLAGEGTDTQYFGPGTRLTVL.